The 32 T cell receptor beta chains below all came from one sample that was sequenced in a study of T cell responses to AZD1222 COVID-19 vaccine. Profiling relied on immunoSEQ multiplex PCR, and the TCRdb table lists in-frame clones only, not all of them. The table has some 130,000 clones, 90% to 95% seen once. The input for sequencing was peripheral blood, taken 28 days after the second AZD1222 dose. The source of these receptors is an adult who received the AZD1222 COVID-19 vaccine.

The rearrangement joins TRBV19 to TRBJ2-1, with a weak D call TRBD1 (5 bases). CDR3 length: 15 residues. Germline lookup yields CDR1 LNHDA and CDR2 SQIVND (reference sequence). The V gene lost 3 bases and the J gene lost 0 bases, with 9 bases spanning the gap. The CDR3 spells CASSIQGGSYNEQFF. The CDR3 DNA follows: TGTGCCAGTAGTATCCAGGGCGGCTCCTACAATGAGCAGTTCTTC.

This chain connects TRBV30 to TRBJ1-5, with TRBD1 identical over 7 bases. The V and J ends lost 3 bases and 7 bases, in that order; junction bases with no gene match: 6. This CDR3 contains 13 residues. The germline CDR1 and CDR2 sequences are GTSNPN and SVGIG (reference sequence). The DNA for the CDR3 is TGTGCCTGGAGCGTAAACAGGGGACAGCCCCAGCATTTT. Protein sequence: CAWSVNRGQPQHF.

This clone appeared a single time. In DNA form, the CDR3 reads TGTGCCAGTGGCCCCGGACACCGTAGCAATCAGCCCCAGCATTTT. Residues: CASGPGHRSNQPQHF. This chain joins TRBV19 and TRBJ1-5; maybe TRBD1 (5 bases). V lost 8 bases, J lost 0 bases, and 14 bases lay in between. The CDR3 is 15 amino acids. Germline V lookup: CDR1 LNHDA, CDR2 SQIVND (reference sequence).

Points on this clone: An end of the junction differs from the germline gene, which may be a read error. This chain uses TRBV7-7 with TRBJ2-1, with 7 bases identical to TRBD2. This CDR3 contains 17 residues. Germline V CDR1 and CDR2: SSHAT, FNYEAQ (reference sequence). CDR3 sequence (DNA): TGTGCTAGCAGCCTGGTGGCCGGCGGGGGATCCTACAATGAGCAGTTCTTC. This translates into CASSLVAGGGSYNEQFF.

A word on this clone: At one end, the junction sequence differs from germline, possibly due to a read error. The genes are TRBV20-1 and TRBJ1-2, with D hard to call. CDR1 and CDR2 (germline): DFQATT, SNEGSKA (reference sequence). The CDR3 has 10 residues. The CDR3 reads CSAPYERPLF. The CDR3, as DNA: TGCAGTGCCCCCTACGAGAGGCCCCTCTTC.

The rearrangement links TRBV18 to TRBJ2-1; the D gene is possibly TRBD1 (6 bases). Per germline, CDR1 KGHSH and CDR2 LQKENI. V lost 3 bases to trimming and J lost 8 bases, with 11 bases between them. This CDR3 is 13 amino acids long. The CDR3 DNA is TGTGCCAGCTCACCGAACAGGGACGATGAGCAGTTCTTC. This gives the protein CASSPNRDDEQFF.

The genes are TRBV6-2 or TRBV6-3 and TRBJ1-2; D remains ambiguous. The V gene's germline CDR1 is MNHEY and CDR2 SVGEGT. V lost 4 bases to trimming and J lost 8 bases, with 14 bases between them. This CDR3 comprises 13 residues. This CDR3 reads CASSSGAVYGYTF. The DNA of the CDR3 is TGTGCCAGCAGTTCCGGTGCAGTCTACGGCTACACCTTC.

The chain uses TRBV30 and TRBJ1-2; D remains ambiguous. The CDR3 sequence is 13 residues long. Germline V gene lookup returns CDR1 GTSNPN and CDR2 SVGIG (reference sequence). Trimming removed 3 bases at V and 7 bases at J, with 15 bases between. The CDR3 coding sequence is TGTGCCTGGAGATCAATTCCGGGCCGTGGCTACACCTTC. It encodes CAWRSIPGRGYTF.

This rearrangement joins TRBV11-3 to TRBJ1-4; 8 bases fit TRBD1. Trimming cost V 5 bases and J 6 bases; bases outside gene matches: 8. Germline V gene lookup returns CDR1 SGHNT and CDR2 YENEEA. This CDR3 is built from 15 residues. This CDR3 is CASSREHRGDEKLFF. The CDR3 DNA reads TGTGCCAGCAGCCGAGAGCACAGGGGGGATGAAAAACTGTTTTTT.

V is TRBV6-5 and J is TRBJ1-2; 7 positions match TRBD1. This CDR3 contains 13 residues. In germline, CDR1 is MNHEY, CDR2 SVGAGI. Unmatched junction bases numbered 5, after V lost 6 bases and J lost 4 bases. CDR3 nucleotides: TGTGCCAGCAGCCTAGGGACAGCCTATGGCTACACCTTC. This gives the protein CASSLGTAYGYTF.

This chain links TRBV4-3 with TRBJ1-3; D not resolved. V lost 1 base to trimming and J lost 0 bases, with 7 bases between them. In germline, CDR1 is LGHNA, CDR2 YSLEER. The CDR3 extends over 15 amino acids. The CDR3 is CASSQAPLSGNTIYF. Written as DNA, the CDR3 is TGCGCCAGCAGCCAAGCCCCGCTCTCTGGAAACACCATATATTTT.

The chain recombines TRBV20-1 with TRBJ1-2, with D unclear. CDR3 length equals 10 residues. The ends were cut back, 5 bases at V and 7 bases at J, with 8 bases in the middle. Germline CDR1 and CDR2: DFQATT and SNEGSKA (reference sequence). CDR3 nucleotides: TGCAGTGCTCCCCCCCCTGGCTACACCTTC. Its translation: CSAPPPGYTF.

This sequence joins TRBV4-2 and TRBJ2-3; D might be TRBD2 (6 bases). Germline assignment: CDR1 LGHNA and CDR2 YNFKEQ. V gave up 1 base and J gave up 2 bases, with 13 bases separating them. The CDR3 has 16 residues. Here the CDR3 reads CASSQVGGTFTDTQYF. CDR3 coding DNA: TGTGCCAGCAGCCAAGTGGGTGGGACTTTCACAGATACGCAGTATTTT.

This clone was observed once. The rearrangement uses TRBV6-5 and TRBJ2-2; 10 bases match TRBD1. Germline V gene lookup returns CDR1 MNHEY and CDR2 SVGAGI. The CDR3 has 15 residues. J was trimmed by 7 bases and V by 5 bases; bases with no gene match: 7. The CDR3: CASSKDRGFVGELFF. CDR3 DNA sequence: TGTGCCAGCAGTAAGGACAGGGGGTTCGTCGGGGAGCTGTTTTTT.

The rearrangement joins TRBV3-1 (or the pseudogene TRBV3-2) to TRBJ2-3; the match to TRBD2 covers 13 bases. The CDR3 totals 18 residues. Germline V lookup: CDR1 LGHDT, CDR2 YNNKEL (reference sequence). V was pared by 0 bases and J by 3 bases, with 6 bases of the junction left unmatched. The CDR3, as DNA: TGTGCCAGCAGCCAAGACCTTTCGGGACTAGCGGGAACAGATACGCAGTATTTT. It specifies CASSQDLSGLAGTDTQYF.

V and J are TRBV24-1 and TRBJ1-5; a weak D match, TRBD1 (5 bases). The CDR3 covers 17 residues. Trimming removed 2 bases at V and 2 bases at J, with 15 bases between. CDR1 is KGHDR, CDR2 SFDVKD, per germline. In DNA, the CDR3 is TGTGCCACCAGTGATTGGGGGGGGAGGTGGGGCAATCAGCCCCAGCATTTT. Residues: CATSDWGGRWGNQPQHF.

The CDR3 sequence is CAISESGQADGYTF. CDR3 in DNA: TGTGCCATCAGTGAGTCGGGACAGGCGGATGGCTACACCTTC. The J gene is TRBJ1-2, the V gene TRBV10-3, with 8 bases that match TRBD1. Unmatched junction bases numbered 3, after V lost 0 bases and J lost 6 bases. This CDR3 has 14 amino acids. Germline assignment: CDR1 ENHRY and CDR2 SYGVKD.

The chain recombines TRBV10-3 with TRBJ2-7; 9 bases are a match to TRBD1. Germline CDR1 ENHRY, CDR2 SYGVKD. The trim removed 11 bases at V and 3 bases at J, leaving 5 bases unmatched. The CDR3 has 12 residues. DNA of the CDR3: TGTGCCTACGGGACAGGGAACTACGAGCAGTACTTC. Translation: CAYGTGNYEQYF.

This chain joins TRBV6-5 and TRBJ2-7; 9 positions match TRBD1. The germline V gene encodes CDR1 MNHEY and CDR2 SVGAGI. Unmatched junction bases numbered 9, after V lost 6 bases and J lost 3 bases. The CDR3 is 15 amino acids. CDR3 sequence reads: CASRRTGQGGYEQYF. CDR3 DNA sequence: TGTGCCAGCAGGCGCACGGGACAGGGTGGCTACGAGCAGTACTTC.

This chain connects TRBV19 to TRBJ1-1, with D possibly matching TRBD1 (5 bases). Germline V lookup: CDR1 LNHDA, CDR2 SQIVND (reference sequence). The CDR3 contains 12 residues. V was clipped by 3 bases and J by 5 bases, with 7 bases between them. CDR3 nucleotides: TGTGCCAGTAGTATGGGGGAGACTGAAGCTTTCTTT. Translating gives CASSMGETEAFF.

This chain uses TRBV28 with TRBJ1-5; no clear D gene. With 2 bases removed from V and 2 bases from J, the gap between germline ends came to 10 bases. The CDR3 contains 15 residues. Germline CDR1 and CDR2: MDHEN and SYDVKM. In nucleotides, the CDR3 is TGTGCCAGCAGTTTAAGCAACCGTGGCAATCAGCCCCAGCATTTT. Translating it yields CASSLSNRGNQPQHF.

This rearrangement joins TRBV11-2 to TRBJ1-1; 7 positions agree with TRBD1. The CDR3 consists of 15 residues. V gave up 5 bases and J gave up 6 bases; unmatched junction bases: 12. Germline CDR1 SGHAT, CDR2 FQNNGV. The CDR3: CASSPTTGRVAEAFF. In DNA form, the CDR3 reads TGTGCCAGCAGCCCCACGACAGGGAGGGTGGCTGAAGCTTTCTTT.

V usage is TRBV6-5 and J usage is TRBJ1-5; a possible D gene is TRBD1 (5 bases). Deletions cut 4 bases from V and 1 base from J, with 11 bases between. The CDR3 extends over 15 amino acids. Germline values: CDR1 MNHEY, CDR2 SVGAGI. CDR3 region: CASSLDGGSNQPQHF. The CDR3 bases are TGTGCCAGCAGTTTGGACGGGGGAAGCAATCAGCCCCAGCATTTT.

J is TRBJ2-1 and V is TRBV9; 9 nucleotides match TRBD2. With 5 bases clipped from V and 7 bases from J, the junction kept 10 bases outside the gene matches. The CDR3 is made up of 15 amino acids. Per the germline V gene, CDR1 is SGDLS and CDR2 is YYNGEE. This chain's CDR3 is CASSPSGGWRNEQFF. CDR3 DNA: TGTGCCAGCAGTCCCAGCGGGGGGTGGAGAAATGAGCAGTTCTTC.

The gene calls are TRBV6-1 and TRBJ1-2; D is ambiguous. Trimming stripped 2 bases from V and 8 bases from J, with 15 bases between. CDR1 and CDR2 from the germline V gene are MNHNS and SASEGT. There are 14 residues in the CDR3. CDR3 in DNA: TGTGCCAGCAGTGAAAGAGGGCAGTCTCGGGGCTACACCTTC. It is translated as CASSERGQSRGYTF.

This chain joins TRBV3-1 (or the pseudogene TRBV3-2) and TRBJ1-6; D is unclear. Germline V gene sequence: CDR1 LGHDT, CDR2 YNNKEL (reference sequence). V lost 0 bases, J lost 13 bases, and 10 bases lay in between. This CDR3 is 13 amino acids long. The CDR3 DNA sequence: TGTGCCAGCAGCCAAGATCGTTCAAGTCCCCTCCACTTT. The encoded protein is CASSQDRSSPLHF.

V is TRBV27 and J is TRBJ2-1, with D perhaps TRBD1 (6 bases). CDR3 length: 12 amino acids. V was shortened by 3 bases and J by 9 bases, with 9 bases between the two germline ends. In germline, CDR1 is MNHEY, CDR2 SMNVEV (reference sequence). The CDR3 loop is CASSFGGGEQFF. The CDR3 region has the DNA TGTGCCAGCAGTTTTGGGGGCGGTGAGCAGTTCTTC.

The chain uses TRBV28 and TRBJ1-2; D is possibly TRBD1 (6 bases). V was shortened by 7 bases and J by 4 bases, with 19 bases between the two germline ends. This CDR3 spans 15 amino acids. Looked up from germline, CDR1 is MDHEN and CDR2 is SYDVKM. The CDR3 DNA sequence: TGTGCCAGCACCACTGGGGGCAGGGTCGGCTATGGCTACACCTTC. Protein product: CASTTGGRVGYGYTF.

This chain links TRBV6-2 or TRBV6-3 with TRBJ2-7; TRBD2 agrees at 11 bases. This CDR3 contains 19 residues. With 0 bases clipped from V and 7 bases from J, the junction kept 17 bases outside the gene matches. Germline V gene data show CDR1 as MNHEY and CDR2 as SVGEGT. The CDR3 loop is CASSYSIGGSTSGAWEQYF. CDR3 nucleotide sequence: TGTGCCAGCAGTTACTCGATTGGGGGGTCGACTAGCGGGGCCTGGGAGCAGTACTTC.

V usage is TRBV27 and J usage is TRBJ1-1, with a weak D call TRBD1 (6 bases). Germline V gives CDR1 MNHEY, CDR2 SMNVEV (reference sequence). This CDR3 is 17 amino acids long. Trimming left V 5 bases short and J 1 base short, with 20 bases between. In DNA, the CDR3 is TGTGCCAGCAGTCGAGGGGGGGGAAGCGGGGCGAACACTGAAGCTTTCTTT. This codes for CASSRGGGSGANTEAFF.

This sequence joins TRBV30 and TRBJ2-7; perhaps D is TRBD1 or TRBD2 (5 bases each). The CDR3 has 13 residues. CDR1 is GTSNPN and CDR2 is SVGIG in the germline V gene (reference sequence). V was clipped by 5 bases and J by 3 bases, with 14 bases between them. CDR3 sequence (DNA): TGTGCCTGGTCGTTGCCAGGGAGCTACGAGCAGTACTTC. Residues: CAWSLPGSYEQYF.

This rearrangement joins TRBV7-9 to TRBJ1-5; weak D call: TRBD1 (5 bases). Germline V gives CDR1 SEHNR, CDR2 FQNEAQ (reference sequence). This CDR3 comprises 13 residues. V dropped 4 bases and J dropped 5 bases, with 9 bases sitting between them. The CDR3 nucleotides read TGTGCCAGCAGCTCTTGGGGGGATCAGCCCCAGCATTTT. It encodes CASSSWGDQPQHF.